These T cell receptor beta chains were read from a single sample in a study of T cells in Graves' hyperthyroidism and ophthalmopathy. Using its own MiXCR run on the multiplex PCR reads, TCRdb lists one record per CDR3 protein. The table shows about 640,000 distinct CDR3 sequences, with 40% to 55% occurring only once. The sample comprised peripheral blood or thyroid tissue (not recorded which). Receptor source: an adult man with Graves' disease, either hyperthyroidism or ophthalmopathy (not recorded which). Each CDR3 is given with its conserved first and last residue. Fields, in order: clone size, V gene, J gene, D gene, CDR3 protein, CDR3 DNA. A D gene is named only where the DNA matches it firmly. Clone sizes are given selectively: once, few, many, or a class where the clone is expanded.

abundance: -; v_gene: TRBV29-1; j_gene: TRBJ1-2; d_gene: TRBD1; CDR3aa: CRVDPGTGVYGYTF; CDR3nt: TGCAGGGTTGACCCCGGGACAGGGGTCTATGGCTACACCTTC
abundance: -; v_gene: TRBV29-1; j_gene: TRBJ2-5; d_gene: TRBD2; CDR3aa: CSAAAGTSELSQYF; CDR3nt: TGCAGCGCCGCAGCAGGGACTAGCGAACTTTCCCAGTACTTC
abundance: many; v_gene: TRBV2; j_gene: TRBJ1-6; d_gene: -; CDR3aa: CASSSGERNSPLHF; CDR3nt: TGTGCCAGCAGTTCAGGGGAACGCAATTCACCCCTCCACTTT
abundance: -; v_gene: TRBV15; j_gene: TRBJ1-5; d_gene: -; CDR3aa: CATSREGNQPRHF; CDR3nt: TGTGCCACCAGCAGAGAGGGGAACCAGCCCCGGCATTTT
abundance: many; v_gene: TRBV24-1; j_gene: TRBJ1-5; d_gene: -; CDR3aa: CATSDPAVEGNQPQHF; CDR3nt: TGTGCCACCAGTGATCCTGCAGTAGAAGGCAATCAGCCCCAGCATTTT
abundance: many; v_gene: TRBV2; j_gene: TRBJ1-5; d_gene: -; CDR3aa: CASSEGTEISNQPQHF; CDR3nt: TGTGCCAGCAGTGAAGGGACCGAGATTAGCAATCAGCCCCAGCATTTT
abundance: -; v_gene: TRBV2; j_gene: TRBJ1-6; d_gene: -; CDR3aa: CASSYAGINSPLHF; CDR3nt: TGTGCCAGCAGTTATGCAGGGATCAATTCACCCCTCCACTTT
abundance: few; v_gene: TRBV10-3; j_gene: TRBJ1-2; d_gene: -; CDR3aa: CASSETRGRGYTF; CDR3nt: TGTGCCAGCAGTGAAACTCGAGGGAGGGGCTACACCTTC
abundance: -; v_gene: TRBV9; j_gene: TRBJ1-3; d_gene: -; CDR3aa: CASSFPAARNTIYF; CDR3nt: TGTGCCAGCAGTTTTCCGGCAGCAAGAAACACCATATATTTT
abundance: -; v_gene: TRBV2; j_gene: TRBJ1-3; d_gene: TRBD1; CDR3aa: CASSEDRGRGNTIYF; CDR3nt: TGTGCCAGCAGCGAGGACAGGGGGCGTGGAAACACCATATATTTT
abundance: -; v_gene: TRBV28; j_gene: TRBJ1-6; d_gene: -; CDR3aa: CASSLVGWGSPLHF; CDR3nt: TGTGCCAGCAGTTTGGTGGGCTGGGGCTCACCCCTCCACTTT
abundance: few; v_gene: TRBV20-1; j_gene: TRBJ1-2; d_gene: TRBD1; CDR3aa: CSAITGGFYGYTF; CDR3nt: TGCAGTGCTATAACAGGGGGCTTCTATGGCTACACCTTC
abundance: many; v_gene: TRBV29-1; j_gene: TRBJ1-2; d_gene: -; CDR3aa: CSVVEVRGGYTF; CDR3nt: TGCAGCGTTGTAGAGGTCAGGGGCGGCTACACCTTC
abundance: many; v_gene: TRBV7-2; j_gene: TRBJ1-5; d_gene: -; CDR3aa: CASSLGSLNSNQPQHF; CDR3nt: TGTGCCAGCAGCTTAGGCTCCCTAAATAGCAATCAGCCCCAGCATTTT
abundance: once; v_gene: TRBV12-5; j_gene: TRBJ2-5; d_gene: TRBD1; CDR3aa: CASGLVTRGPGQRTVTQYF; CDR3nt: TGTGCTAGTGGTTTGGTGACGAGGGGCCCGGGACAGCGTACAGTGACCCAGTACTTC
abundance: many; v_gene: TRBV6-6; j_gene: TRBJ1-1; d_gene: -; CDR3aa: CASSRTAMNTEAFF; CDR3nt: TGTGCCAGCAGTCGGACAGCCATGAACACTGAAGCTTTCTTT
abundance: many; v_gene: TRBV15; j_gene: TRBJ1-5; d_gene: TRBD1; CDR3aa: CATSRDRGGDQPQHF; CDR3nt: TGTGCCACCAGCAGGGACAGGGGCGGCGATCAGCCCCAGCATTTT
abundance: few; v_gene: TRBV29-1; j_gene: TRBJ1-3; d_gene: -; CDR3aa: CSAQLRGPPGNTIYF; CDR3nt: TGCAGCGCCCAGCTCCGGGGTCCCCCTGGAAACACCATATATTTT
abundance: many; v_gene: TRBV7-2; j_gene: TRBJ1-6; d_gene: -; CDR3aa: CASSLFGQGQRNSPLHF; CDR3nt: TGTGCCAGCAGCTTATTTGGGCAGGGCCAGCGCAATTCACCCCTCCACTTT
abundance: -; v_gene: TRBV29-1; j_gene: TRBJ1-5; d_gene: -; CDR3aa: CSMGRGQPQHF; CDR3nt: TGCAGCATGGGACGGGGTCAGCCCCAGCATTTT
abundance: -; v_gene: TRBV29-1; j_gene: TRBJ1-2; d_gene: -; CDR3aa: CSGGGGYGYTF; CDR3nt: TGCAGCGGGGGGGGAGGCTATGGCTACACCTTC
abundance: -; v_gene: TRBV11-2; j_gene: TRBJ1-2; d_gene: TRBD1; CDR3aa: CAISLDRTGYGYTF; CDR3nt: TGTGCCATCAGCTTAGACCGGACAGGGTATGGCTACACCTTC
abundance: -; v_gene: TRBV15; j_gene: TRBJ1-5; d_gene: -; CDR3aa: CATSSLGGPYSQPQHF; CDR3nt: TGTGCCACCAGCAGCTTAGGGGGGCCTTACTCTCAGCCCCAGCATTTT
abundance: -; v_gene: TRBV28; j_gene: TRBJ1-3; d_gene: TRBD1; CDR3aa: CASSGPGQGASGNTIYF; CDR3nt: TGTGCCAGCAGTGGACCGGGACAGGGGGCCTCTGGAAACACCATATATTTT
abundance: many; v_gene: TRBV7-8; j_gene: TRBJ1-5; d_gene: TRBD1; CDR3aa: CASSLEDRVDQPQHF; CDR3nt: TGTGCCAGCAGCTTAGAAGACAGGGTAGATCAGCCCCAGCATTTT
abundance: -; v_gene: TRBV20-1; j_gene: TRBJ1-2; d_gene: TRBD1; CDR3aa: CSAPDRGKGGYGYTF; CDR3nt: TGCAGTGCCCCTGACAGGGGGAAGGGGGGATATGGCTACACCTTC
abundance: -; v_gene: TRBV24-1; j_gene: TRBJ1-5; d_gene: -; CDR3aa: CATSEGNQSQHF; CDR3nt: TGTGCCACCAGTGAAGGCAATCAGTCCCAGCATTTT
abundance: -; v_gene: TRBV7-9; j_gene: TRBJ2-7; d_gene: -; CDR3aa: CASSTPGTNYEQYF; CDR3nt: TGTGCCAGCAGCACACCCGGGACCAACTACGAGCAGTACTTC